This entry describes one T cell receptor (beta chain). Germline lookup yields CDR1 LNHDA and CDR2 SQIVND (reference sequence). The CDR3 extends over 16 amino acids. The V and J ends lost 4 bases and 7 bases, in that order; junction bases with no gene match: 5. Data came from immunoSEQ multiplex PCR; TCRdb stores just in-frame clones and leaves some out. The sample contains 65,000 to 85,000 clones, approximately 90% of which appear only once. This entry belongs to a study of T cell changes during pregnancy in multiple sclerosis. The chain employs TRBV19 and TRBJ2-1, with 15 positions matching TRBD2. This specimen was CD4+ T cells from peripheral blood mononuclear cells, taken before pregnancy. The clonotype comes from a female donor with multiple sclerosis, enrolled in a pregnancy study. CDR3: CASSTGLAGGLNEQFF. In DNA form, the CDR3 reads TGTGCCAGTAGTACGGGACTAGCGGGAGGTCTAAATGAGCAGTTCTTC. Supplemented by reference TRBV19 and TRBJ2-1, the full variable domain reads DGGITQSPKYLFRKEGQNVTLSCEQNLNHDAMYWYRQDPGQGLRLIYYSQIVNDFQKGDIAEGYSVSREKKESFPLTVTSAQKNPTAFYLCASSTGLAGGLNEQFFGPGTRLTVL.